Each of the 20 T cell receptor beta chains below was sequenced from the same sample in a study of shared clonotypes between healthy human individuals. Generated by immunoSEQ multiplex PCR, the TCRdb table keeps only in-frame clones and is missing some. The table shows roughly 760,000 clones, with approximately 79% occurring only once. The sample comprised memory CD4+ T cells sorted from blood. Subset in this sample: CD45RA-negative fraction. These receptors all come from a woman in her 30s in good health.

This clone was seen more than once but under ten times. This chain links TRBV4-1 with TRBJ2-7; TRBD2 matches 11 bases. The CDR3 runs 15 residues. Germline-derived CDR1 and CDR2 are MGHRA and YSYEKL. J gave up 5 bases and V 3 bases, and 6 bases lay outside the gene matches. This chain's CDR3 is CASSQPSGRKNEQYF. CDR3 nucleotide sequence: TGCGCCAGCAGCCAGCCTAGCGGGAGGAAAAACGAGCAGTACTTC.

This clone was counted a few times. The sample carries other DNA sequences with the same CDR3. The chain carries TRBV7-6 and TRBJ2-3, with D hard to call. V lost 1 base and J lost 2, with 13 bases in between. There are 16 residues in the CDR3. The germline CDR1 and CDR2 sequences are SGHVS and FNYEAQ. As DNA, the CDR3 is TGTGCCAGCAGCTTAGGGGGATTAGGGAACACAGATACGCAGTATTTT. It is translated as CASSLGGLGNTDTQYF. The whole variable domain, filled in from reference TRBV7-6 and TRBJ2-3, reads GAGVSQSPRYKVTKRGQDVALRCDPISGHVSLYWYRQALGQGPEFLTYFNYEAQQDKSGLPNDRFSAERPEGSISTLTIQRTEQRDSAMYRCASSLGGLGNTDTQYFGPGTRLTVL.

The CDR3: CSAQDTEAFF. CDR3 DNA sequence: TGCAGTGCCCAGGACACTGAAGCTTTCTTT. The J gene is TRBJ1-1, the V gene TRBV20-1; no clear D gene. This CDR3 is 10 amino acids long. Germline CDR1 is DFQATT and CDR2 is SNEGSKA (reference sequence). The V and J ends lost 6 bases and 3 bases respectively, with 5 bases between them.

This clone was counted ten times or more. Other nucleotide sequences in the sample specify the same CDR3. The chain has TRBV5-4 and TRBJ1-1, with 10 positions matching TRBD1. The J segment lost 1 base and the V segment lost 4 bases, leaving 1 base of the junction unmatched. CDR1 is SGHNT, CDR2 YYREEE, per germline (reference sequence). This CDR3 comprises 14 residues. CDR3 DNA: TGTGCCAGCAGCGGGGACAGGGGGAACACTGAAGCTTTCTTT. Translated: CASSGDRGNTEAFF.

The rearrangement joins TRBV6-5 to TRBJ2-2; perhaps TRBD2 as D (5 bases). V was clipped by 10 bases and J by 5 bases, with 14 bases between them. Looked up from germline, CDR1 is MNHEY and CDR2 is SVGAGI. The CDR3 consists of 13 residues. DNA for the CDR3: TGTGCCACCCACCCTACGGGGACCGGGGAGCTGTTTTTT. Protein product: CATHPTGTGELFF.

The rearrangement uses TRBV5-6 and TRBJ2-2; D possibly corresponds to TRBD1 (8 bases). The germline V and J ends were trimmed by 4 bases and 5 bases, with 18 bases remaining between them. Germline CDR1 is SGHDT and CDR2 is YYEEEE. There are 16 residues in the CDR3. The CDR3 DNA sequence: TGTGCCAGCAGCCCAGGTTTACAGGGGGGGACCGGGGAGCTGTTTTTT. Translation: CASSPGLQGGTGELFF.

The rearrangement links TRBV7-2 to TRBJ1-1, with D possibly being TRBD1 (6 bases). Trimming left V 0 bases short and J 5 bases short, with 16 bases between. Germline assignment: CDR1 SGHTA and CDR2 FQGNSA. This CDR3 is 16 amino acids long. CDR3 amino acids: CASSLAPSAGVTEAFF. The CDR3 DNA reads TGTGCCAGCAGCTTAGCGCCCTCGGCAGGGGTTACTGAAGCTTTCTTT.

CDR3 sequence (DNA): TGCGCCAGCAGCTTTGGACTAGCGGGGGGCACAGATACGCAGTATTTT. Its protein is CASSFGLAGGTDTQYF. The chain has TRBV5-1 and TRBJ2-3; TRBD2 matches 13 bases. This CDR3 comprises 16 residues. Per germline, CDR1 SGHRS and CDR2 YFSETQ. V was clipped by 2 bases and J by 1 base; unmatched bases: 1.

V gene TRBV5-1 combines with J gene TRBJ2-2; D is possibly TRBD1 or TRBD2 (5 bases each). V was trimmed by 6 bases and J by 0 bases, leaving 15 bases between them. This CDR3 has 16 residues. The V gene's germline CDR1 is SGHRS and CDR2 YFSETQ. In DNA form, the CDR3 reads TGCGCCAGCACCATGTTAGGGACGGCGAACACCGGGGAGCTGTTTTTT. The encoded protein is CASTMLGTANTGELFF.

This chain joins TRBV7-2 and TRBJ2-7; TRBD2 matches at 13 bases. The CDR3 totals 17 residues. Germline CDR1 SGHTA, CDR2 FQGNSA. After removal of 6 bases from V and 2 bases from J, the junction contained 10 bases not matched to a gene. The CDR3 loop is CASSLTGTSGATYEQYF. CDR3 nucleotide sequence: TGTGCCAGCAGTTTGACCGGGACTAGCGGGGCGACCTACGAGCAGTACTTC. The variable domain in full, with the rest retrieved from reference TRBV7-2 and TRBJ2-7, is GAGVSQSPSNKVTEKGKDVELRCDPISGHTALYWYRQSLGQGLEFLIYFQGNSAPDKSGLPSDRFSAERTGGSVSTLTIQRTQQEDSAVYLCASSLTGTSGATYEQYFGPGTRLTVT.

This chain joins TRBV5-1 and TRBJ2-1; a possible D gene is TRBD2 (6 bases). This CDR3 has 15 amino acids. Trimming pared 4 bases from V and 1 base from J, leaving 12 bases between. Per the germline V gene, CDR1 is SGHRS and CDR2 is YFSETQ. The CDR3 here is CASSGDSISYNEQFF. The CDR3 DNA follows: TGCGCCAGCAGCGGGGACTCGATATCCTACAATGAGCAGTTCTTC.

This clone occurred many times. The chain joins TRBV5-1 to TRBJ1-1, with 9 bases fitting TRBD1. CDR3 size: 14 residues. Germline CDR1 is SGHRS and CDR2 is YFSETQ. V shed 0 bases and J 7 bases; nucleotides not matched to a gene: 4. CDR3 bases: TGCGCCAGCAGCTTGGAGGGACAGGGTAATGAAGCTTTCTTT. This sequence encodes CASSLEGQGNEAFF.

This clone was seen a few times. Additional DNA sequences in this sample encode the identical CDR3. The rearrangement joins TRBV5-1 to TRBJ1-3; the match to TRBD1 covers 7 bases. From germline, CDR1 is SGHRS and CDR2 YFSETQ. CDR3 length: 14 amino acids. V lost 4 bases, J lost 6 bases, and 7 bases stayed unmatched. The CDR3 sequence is CASSPGTAVNTIYF. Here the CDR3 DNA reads TGCGCCAGCAGCCCCGGGACAGCGGTAAACACCATATATTTT.

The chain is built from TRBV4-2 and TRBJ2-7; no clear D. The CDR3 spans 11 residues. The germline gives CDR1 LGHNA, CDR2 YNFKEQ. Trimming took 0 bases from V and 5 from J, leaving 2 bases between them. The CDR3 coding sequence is TGTGCCAGCAGCCAAGATCACGAGCAGTACTTC. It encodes CASSQDHEQYF.

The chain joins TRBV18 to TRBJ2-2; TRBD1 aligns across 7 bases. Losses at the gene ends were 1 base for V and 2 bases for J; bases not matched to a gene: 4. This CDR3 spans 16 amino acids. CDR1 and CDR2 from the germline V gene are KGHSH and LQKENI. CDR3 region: CASSPRQGGNTGELFF. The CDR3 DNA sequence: TGTGCCAGCTCACCACGACAGGGCGGTAACACCGGGGAGCTGTTTTTT.

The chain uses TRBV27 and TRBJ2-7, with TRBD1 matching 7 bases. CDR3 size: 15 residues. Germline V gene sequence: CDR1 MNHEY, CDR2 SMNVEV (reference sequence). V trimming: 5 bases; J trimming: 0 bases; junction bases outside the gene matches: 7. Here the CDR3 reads CASSKQGSLSYEQYF. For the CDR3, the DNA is TGTGCCAGCAGTAAACAGGGGTCCCTCTCCTACGAGCAGTACTTC.

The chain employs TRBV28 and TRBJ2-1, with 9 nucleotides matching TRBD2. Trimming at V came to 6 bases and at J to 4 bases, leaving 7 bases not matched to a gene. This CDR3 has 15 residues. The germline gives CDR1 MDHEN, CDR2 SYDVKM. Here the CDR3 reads CASSERSGRYNEQFF. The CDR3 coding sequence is TGTGCCAGCAGCGAAAGGAGCGGGAGGTACAATGAGCAGTTCTTC.

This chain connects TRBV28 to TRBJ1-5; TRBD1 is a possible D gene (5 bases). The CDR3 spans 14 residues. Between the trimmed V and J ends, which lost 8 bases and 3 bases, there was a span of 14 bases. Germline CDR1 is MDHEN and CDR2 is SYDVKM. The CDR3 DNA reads TGTGCCAGCGGGGCGGGAGGGTTCAATCAGCCCCAGCATTTT. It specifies CASGAGGFNQPQHF. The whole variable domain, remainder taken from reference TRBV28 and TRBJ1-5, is DVKVTQSSRYLVKRTGEKVFLECVQDMDHENMFWYRQDPGLGLRLIYFSYDVKMKEKGDIPEGYSVSREKKERFSLILESASTNQTSMYLCASGAGGFNQPQHFGDGTRLSIL.

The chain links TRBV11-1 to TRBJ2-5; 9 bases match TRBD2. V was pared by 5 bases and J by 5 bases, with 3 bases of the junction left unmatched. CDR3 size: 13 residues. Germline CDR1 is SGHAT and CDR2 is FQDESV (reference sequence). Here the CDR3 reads CASSPSGAETQYF. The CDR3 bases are TGTGCCAGCAGCCCTAGCGGGGCGGAGACCCAGTACTTC.

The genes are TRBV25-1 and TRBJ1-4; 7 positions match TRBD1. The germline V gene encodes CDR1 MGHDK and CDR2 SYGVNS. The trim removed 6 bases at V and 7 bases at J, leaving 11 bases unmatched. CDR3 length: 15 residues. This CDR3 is CASSTSGTAGEKLFF. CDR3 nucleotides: TGTGCCAGCAGCACTTCCGGGACAGCAGGTGAAAAACTGTTTTTT. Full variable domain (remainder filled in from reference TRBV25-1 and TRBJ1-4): EADIYQTPRYLVIGTGKKITLECSQTMGHDKMYWYQQDPGMELHLIHYSYGVNSTEKGDLSSESTVSRIRTEHFPLTLESARPSHTSQYLCASSTSGTAGEKLFFGSGTQLSVL.